The T cell receptor (beta chain) under discussion was sequenced for a study of cytomegalovirus exposure and HLA in healthy donors. Germline-derived CDR1 and CDR2 are SGHTS and YDEGEE. The V gene end was trimmed by 2 bases and the J gene end by 4 bases; junction bases not matched to a gene: 6. The CDR3 loop spans 15 amino acids. Vbeta (60) and Jbeta (13) primers were used in the PCR. Assay: immunoSEQ multiplex PCR; the TCRdb copy retains only in-frame clones and omits some. The table shows about 120,000 clones, with around 77% occurring only once. General study results and limits: Confirmation in vitro established that a few CMV-associated chains were specific for CMV antigens. A later analysis found that most CMV-associated TCR beta chains appeared HLA-restricted. A later analysis associated approximately 17,000 TCR beta sequences with HLA alleles at a 0.05 false discovery rate.

With regard to this clone: The antigen is not known.

The chain is built from TRBV5-8 and TRBJ1-5; 7 positions agree with TRBD1. The sequencing sample was made of PBMCs. This receptor was identified in a man younger than 35 in good health and CMV-seropositive. CDR3 region: CASSLRQGTNQPQHF. As DNA, the CDR3 is TGTGCCAGCAGCTTACGACAGGGCACAAATCAGCCCCAGCATTTT.